This entry lists 12 T cell receptor beta chains sequenced from one sample in a study of T cells after yellow fever vaccination. One entry per CDR3 protein, called by TCRdb with MiXCR from the 5' RACE reads. The profile shows about 260,000 distinct CDR3 sequences, over 10% of them singletons. Sequenced here: CD4+ T cells sorted from PBMCs, sampled 45 days after the yellow fever booster vaccination. These receptors were taken from a man aged 25 to 45 who received the YFV17D yellow fever vaccine.

This clonotype has more than one count but fewer than ten. The chain carries TRBV7-2 and TRBJ2-5; no clear D gene. CDR1 is SGHTA, CDR2 FQGNSA, per germline. V lost 4 bases to trimming and J lost 5 bases, with 11 bases between them. The CDR3 extends over 13 amino acids. The CDR3 loop reads CASSYSGSETQYF. CDR3 nucleotides: TGTGCCAGCAGCTATAGTGGGTCGGAGACCCAGTACTTC.

This rearrangement joins TRBV10-1 to TRBJ2-7; D ambiguous. Germline values: CDR1 WNHNN, CDR2 SYGVQD (reference sequence). The CDR3 runs 14 residues. Trimming left V 5 bases short and J 2 bases short, with 13 bases between. Here the CDR3 reads CASSKKGKPYEQYF. CDR3 DNA sequence: TGCGCCAGCAGTAAAAAGGGCAAGCCCTACGAGCAGTACTTC.

A few counts support this clonotype. J is TRBJ2-5 and V is TRBV15, with D tentatively TRBD2 (6 bases). V lost 1 base and J 4 bases, leaving 10 bases between the germline ends. Germline values: CDR1 LNHNV, CDR2 YYDKDF (reference sequence). The length of the CDR3 is 14 residues. CDR3 amino acids: CATSRGSGVETQYF. The CDR3 DNA reads as TGTGCCACCAGCAGAGGGTCGGGAGTAGAGACCCAGTACTTC.

This clonotype has a handful of counts. The genes are TRBV4-3 and TRBJ1-6, with a tentative D call TRBD1 (6 bases). This CDR3 has 16 amino acids. Per the germline V gene, CDR1 is LGHNA and CDR2 is YSLEER. Trimming removed 2 bases at V and 5 bases at J, with 13 bases between. In DNA, the CDR3 is TGCGCCAGCAGCCAAAGTACCGGACAGAATAATTCACCCCTCCACTTT. It translates to CASSQSTGQNNSPLHF.

The genes are TRBV3-1 and TRBJ2-1, with 11 bases that match TRBD2. This CDR3 is 14 amino acids long. With V trimmed by 6 bases and J by 10 bases, 8 bases remained unmatched. Germline lookup yields CDR1 LGHDT and CDR2 YNNKEL (reference sequence). The DNA for the CDR3 is TGTGCCAGCAGTGAACTAGCGGGAGTTGGGGAGCAGTTCTTC. It codes for CASSELAGVGEQFF.

This clonotype was observed a few times. The chain couples TRBV7-2 to TRBJ2-5; perhaps TRBD2 as D (6 bases). The V and J ends lost 0 bases and 7 bases respectively, with 15 bases between them. Germline V CDR1 and CDR2: SGHTA, FQGNSA. The CDR3 spans 15 residues. The DNA for the CDR3 is TGTGCCAGCAGCTTAGCCTGGACGGGAGCGGGGACCCAGTACTTC. Protein sequence: CASSLAWTGAGTQYF. Together with reference TRBV7-2 and TRBJ2-5, the CDR3 gives the full variable domain: GAGVSQSPSNKVTEKGKDVELRCDPISGHTALYWYRQSLGQGLEFLIYFQGNSAPDKSGLPSDRFSAERTGGSVSTLTIQRTQQEDSAVYLCASSLAWTGAGTQYFGPGTRLLVL.

As regards this clonotype: Lacking the conserved final phenylalanine or tryptophan, this CDR3 likely reflects a read error. The V call is TRBV29-1, the J call TRBJ2-3, with 7 bases aligning to TRBD2. Looked up from germline, CDR1 is SQVTM and CDR2 is ANQGSEA. CDR3 size: 13 residues. The junction had 7 bases not matched to a gene; V was cut back by 6 bases and J by 4 bases. The CDR3 DNA sequence: TGCAGCGTCTTACCGGGGGGACCAGATACGCAGTATTAT. This translates into CSVLPGGPDTQYY.

The chain uses TRBV6-1 and TRBJ2-2, with 8 bases identical to TRBD2. The CDR3 spans 13 residues. The germline V gene encodes CDR1 MNHNS and CDR2 SASEGT. V was clipped by 10 bases and J by 4 bases; unmatched bases: 5. CDR3 in DNA: TGTGCCACCATCCGGGGGGGCACCGGGGAGCTGTTTTTT. This sequence encodes CATIRGGTGELFF.

The V and J genes are TRBV9 and TRBJ1-2, with 8 bases identical to TRBD1. V shed 0 bases, J shed 4 bases, and the junction held 5 bases outside the gene matches. Germline CDR1 and CDR2: SGDLS and YYNGEE. The length of the CDR3 is 15 residues. CDR3 coding DNA: TGTGCCAGCAGCGTAGATCCAGGGGGCACCTATGGCTACACCTTC. Translation gives CASSVDPGGTYGYTF. Drawing the rest from reference TRBV9 and TRBJ1-2, the complete variable domain is DSGVTQTPKHLITATGQRVTLRCSPRSGDLSVYWYQQSLDQGLQFLIQYYNGEERAKGNILERFSAQQFPDLHSELNLSSLELGDSALYFCASSVDPGGTYGYTFGSGTRLTVV.

The chain is built from TRBV5-1 and TRBJ2-5, with 12 bases matching TRBD2. Germline CDR1 and CDR2: SGHRS and YFSETQ. Trimming took 3 bases from V and 4 from J; bases not matched to a gene: 4. The CDR3 loop spans 15 amino acids. In DNA, the CDR3 is TGCGCCAGCAGCTCAAGACTAGCGGGAGTAGAGACCCAGTACTTC. It specifies CASSSRLAGVETQYF.

At least ten counts were recorded for this clonotype. V is TRBV6-2 or TRBV6-3 and J is TRBJ2-1, with D unresolved. The ends were cut back, 0 bases at V and 9 bases at J, with 6 bases in the middle. In germline, CDR1 is MNHEY, CDR2 SVGEGT. This CDR3 is 12 amino acids long. CDR3 sequence: CASSYSVGEQFF. The CDR3 nucleotides are TGTGCCAGCAGTTACTCGGTGGGTGAGCAGTTCTTC.

The J gene is TRBJ1-4, the V gene TRBV20-1; perhaps TRBD1 as D (5 bases). CDR1 DFQATT and CDR2 SNEGSKA come from the germline V gene (reference sequence). This CDR3 has 15 residues. V was pared by 7 bases and J by 13 bases, with 28 bases between. Here the CDR3 reads CSVTSRAGYSRGLFF. The CDR3 nucleotides are TGCAGTGTTACCTCACGGGCAGGGTATTCCCGGGGACTGTTTTTT.